These 8 T cell receptor beta chains originate from one sample sequenced in a study of shared clonotypes between healthy human individuals. Naive-designated CD8 cells lacked CD45RO, were positively enriched for CCR7, and omitted terminally differentiated effector memory CD45RA+ cells. Assay: immunoSEQ multiplex PCR; the TCRdb copy retains only in-frame clones and omits some. This table holds about 750,000 clones, around 93% found once. Specimen: naive CD8+ T cells sorted from blood. The receptors here all came from a man aged 25-45 years in good health.

This chain joins TRBV5-6 and TRBJ1-5; no definite D call. Germline assignment: CDR1 SGHDT and CDR2 YYEEEE. Trimming removed 2 bases at V and 1 base at J, with 7 bases between. This CDR3 region has 14 residues. CDR3 sequence reads: CASSLMRSNQPQHF. In DNA, the CDR3 is TGTGCCAGCAGCTTAATGAGGAGCAATCAGCCCCAGCATTTT.

The chain recombines TRBV10-3 with TRBJ1-2, with a weak D call TRBD1 (6 bases). Trimming removed 3 bases at V and 6 bases at J, with 26 bases between. The CDR3 covers 18 residues. From germline, CDR1 is ENHRY and CDR2 SYGVKD. The CDR3 sequence: CAISDELGGAPPLDGYTF. The CDR3 DNA sequence: TGTGCCATCAGTGATGAGTTGGGGGGGGCGCCTCCTTTAGATGGCTACACCTTC.

The chain has TRBV6-6 and TRBJ2-4; a possible D gene is TRBD2 (6 bases). The germline V gene encodes CDR1 MNHNY and CDR2 SVGAGI (reference sequence). The CDR3 is 15 residues long. The V end lost 5 bases, the J end lost 5 bases, and 16 bases lay between the germline ends. CDR3 sequence reads: CASSAASVGQNIQYF. The CDR3 DNA reads as TGTGCCAGCAGTGCAGCTAGCGTAGGACAAAACATTCAGTACTTC.

J is TRBJ2-5 and V is TRBV10-2, with TRBD2 as a possible D gene (5 bases). CDR1 and CDR2 from the germline V gene are WSHSY and SAAADI. This CDR3 is built from 16 residues. V was trimmed by 3 bases and J by 1 base, leaving 15 bases between them. This chain's CDR3 is CASSDPRAGGQETQYF. The CDR3 bases are TGCGCCAGCAGTGATCCGAGGGCTGGCGGCCAAGAGACCCAGTACTTC.

This chain links TRBV11-2 with TRBJ2-1, with D tentatively TRBD1 or TRBD2 (5 bases each). In germline, CDR1 is SGHAT, CDR2 FQNNGV. This CDR3 is built from 17 residues. Deletions cut 3 bases from V and 0 bases from J, with 15 bases between. CDR3 in amino acids: CASSFPGTHSSYNEQFF. CDR3 DNA sequence: TGTGCCAGCAGCTTCCCCGGGACGCACTCCTCCTACAATGAGCAGTTCTTC.

The chain recombines TRBV5-5 with TRBJ2-5, with TRBD1 matching over 7 bases. The ends lost 5 bases at V and 1 base at J; junction bases unmatched: 11. The CDR3 consists of 16 residues. CDR1 and CDR2 (germline): SGHKS, YYEKEE (reference sequence). In DNA, the CDR3 is TGTGCCAGCAGTAACCGTTCTTGGGACAGCCAAGAGACCCAGTACTTC. This codes for CASSNRSWDSQETQYF.

The genes are TRBV2 and TRBJ1-1; 9 nucleotides line up with TRBD1. The germline V gene has CDR1 SNHLY and CDR2 FYNNEI. CDR3 length: 12 residues. The junction had 4 bases not matched to a gene; V was cut back by 8 bases and J by 6 bases. The CDR3 DNA reads TGTGCCAGCCGGGACAGGGCCCCTGAAGCTTTCTTT. Its protein product is CASRDRAPEAFF.

J is TRBJ2-3 and V is TRBV2, with no clear D. V was cut by 5 bases and J by 4 bases, with 10 bases left in between. Per the germline V gene, CDR1 is SNHLY and CDR2 is FYNNEI. This CDR3 is 13 amino acids long. CDR3 sequence reads: CASSPRVADTQYF. The CDR3, as DNA: TGTGCCAGCAGTCCCCGGGTAGCAGATACGCAGTATTTT.